These 10 T cell receptor beta chains came from one sample sequenced in a study of blood T cell repertoires in COVID-19. TCRdb's copy holds only in-frame clones and misses some; the assay was immunoSEQ multiplex PCR. The sample lists 80,000 or so clones, 88% seen once, with approximately 9.1% in the top ten. Sequencing used peripheral blood. These receptor sequences come from a human donor in a cohort sampled during active COVID-19.

J is TRBJ1-3 and V is TRBV6-5; tentatively, D is TRBD1 (5 bases). V was clipped by 10 bases and J by 7 bases, with 17 bases between them. CDR3 size: 13 residues. The V gene's germline CDR1 is MNHEY and CDR2 SVGAGI. CDR3 in amino acids: CATNQGWSNTIYF. For the CDR3, the DNA is TGTGCCACCAACCAGGGATGGAGTAACACCATATATTTT.

This clone occurred once. The chain joins TRBV27 to TRBJ2-7; 11 bases align to TRBD2. The CDR3 spans 18 residues. Germline V gives CDR1 MNHEY, CDR2 SMNVEV (reference sequence). The ends lost 2 bases at V and 9 bases at J; junction bases unmatched: 18. CDR3 sequence (DNA): TGTGCCAGCAGTTTAGTGACAGACCCCGGGACTAGCGGATCCATGCAGTACTTC. It codes for CASSLVTDPGTSGSMQYF.

The genes are TRBV5-1 and TRBJ2-7; 11 bases line up with TRBD2. CDR1 SGHRS and CDR2 YFSETQ come from the germline V gene. The CDR3 extends over 15 amino acids. V shed 4 bases and J 0 bases; nucleotides not matched to a gene: 3. CDR3 residues: CASSVTSGDSYEQYF. DNA for the CDR3: TGCGCCAGCAGCGTGACTAGCGGGGACTCCTACGAGCAGTACTTC.

The rearrangement uses TRBV5-4 and TRBJ1-3; unclear D gene. The CDR3 has 15 amino acids. Germline loops: CDR1 SGHNT, CDR2 YYREEE (reference sequence). The V and J ends lost 1 base and 3 bases respectively, with 11 bases between them. The CDR3 sequence is CASSLYGVIGNTIYF. CDR3 nucleotide sequence: TGTGCCAGCAGCTTGTACGGGGTTATTGGAAACACCATATATTTT.

This clone was seen a single time. The chain has TRBV6-4 and TRBJ2-7; possible D gene TRBD1, 6 bases. CDR1 MRHNA and CDR2 SNTAGT come from the germline V gene. The CDR3 extends over 16 amino acids. V gave up 6 bases and J gave up 4 bases, with 22 bases separating them. DNA of the CDR3: TGTGCCAGCAGCAAAGACAGTTTTGGGCAGGGGTACGAGCAGTACTTC. It specifies CASSKDSFGQGYEQYF.

The J gene is TRBJ2-3, the V gene TRBV5-4, with 9 positions matching TRBD2. This CDR3 is built from 16 residues. The junction had 10 bases not matched to a gene; V was cut back by 5 bases and J by 3 bases. Germline assignment: CDR1 SGHNT and CDR2 YYREEE (reference sequence). Here the CDR3 DNA reads TGTGCCAGCAGAGGAACCGGGACTAGCAGAACAGATACGCAGTATTTT. This translates into CASRGTGTSRTDTQYF.

The gene calls are TRBV28 and TRBJ2-6; 7 nucleotides agree with TRBD2. V shed 6 bases, J shed 1 base, and the junction held 9 bases outside the gene matches. Germline V CDR1 and CDR2: MDHEN, SYDVKM. The CDR3 extends over 17 amino acids. The CDR3 bases are TGTGCCAGCAGGCCCATTGGGGGGGTGTCTGGGGCCAACGTCCTGACTTTC. Residues: CASRPIGGVSGANVLTF.

This chain joins TRBV6-4 and TRBJ2-3; 9 bases are shared with TRBD2. V trimming: 0 bases; J trimming: 4 bases; junction bases outside the gene matches: 8. The CDR3 is 17 amino acids. CDR1 and CDR2 from the germline V gene are MRHNA and SNTAGT. As DNA, the CDR3 is TGTGCCAGCAGTGACTCCTCCGGCGGGGGGGGTCCAGATACGCAGTATTTT. Protein sequence: CASSDSSGGGGPDTQYF.

The CDR3 sequence: CASSDVTGNNEQFF. The DNA for the CDR3 is TGTGCCAGCAGTGACGTAACAGGGAACAATGAGCAGTTCTTC. The rearrangement joins TRBV6-1 to TRBJ2-1, with D possibly TRBD1 on 6 matching bases. Trimming removed 3 bases from V and 5 bases from J, with 11 bases in between. CDR1 is MNHNS and CDR2 is SASEGT in the germline V gene. This CDR3 comprises 14 residues.

The chain carries TRBV9 and TRBJ1-1; D might be TRBD1 (6 bases). The germline V and J ends were trimmed by 0 bases and 6 bases, with 12 bases remaining between them. The CDR3 covers 14 residues. The V gene's germline CDR1 is SGDLS and CDR2 YYNGEE. The CDR3 protein is CASSVVDQGSEAFF. The CDR3 DNA follows: TGTGCCAGCAGCGTAGTTGACCAGGGGTCTGAAGCTTTCTTT.